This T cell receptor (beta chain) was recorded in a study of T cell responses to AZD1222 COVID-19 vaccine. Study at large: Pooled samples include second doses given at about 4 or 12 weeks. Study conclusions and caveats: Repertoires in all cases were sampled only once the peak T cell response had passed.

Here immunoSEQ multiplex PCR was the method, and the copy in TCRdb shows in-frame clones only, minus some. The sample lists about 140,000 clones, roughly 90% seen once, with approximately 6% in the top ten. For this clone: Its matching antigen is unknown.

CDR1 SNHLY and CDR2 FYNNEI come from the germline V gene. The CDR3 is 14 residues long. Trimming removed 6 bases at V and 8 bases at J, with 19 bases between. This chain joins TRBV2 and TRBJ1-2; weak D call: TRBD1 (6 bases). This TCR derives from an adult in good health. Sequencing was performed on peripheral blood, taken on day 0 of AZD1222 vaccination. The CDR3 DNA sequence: TGTGCCAGCAGCACCGCTACAGGGCCCAGGGGCTACACCTTC. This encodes CASSTATGPRGYTF. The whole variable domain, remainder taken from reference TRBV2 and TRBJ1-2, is EPEVTQTPSHQVTQMGQEVILRCVPISNHLYFYWYRQILGQKVEFLVSFYNNEISEKSEIFDDQFSVERPDGSNFTLKIRSTKLEDSAMYFCASSTATGPRGYTFGSGTRLTVV.